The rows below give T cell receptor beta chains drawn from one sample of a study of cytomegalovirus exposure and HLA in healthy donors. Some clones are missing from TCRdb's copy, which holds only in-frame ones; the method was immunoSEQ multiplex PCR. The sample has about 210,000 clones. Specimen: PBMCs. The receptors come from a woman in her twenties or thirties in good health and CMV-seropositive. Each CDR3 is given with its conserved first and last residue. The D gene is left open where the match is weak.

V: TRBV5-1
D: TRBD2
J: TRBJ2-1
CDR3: CASSPSGSSYNEQFF
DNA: TGCGCCAGCAGCCCTAGCGGGAGCTCCTACAATGAGCAGTTCTTC

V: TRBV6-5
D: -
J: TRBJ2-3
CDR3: CASSYSSDTDTQYF
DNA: TGTGCCAGCAGTTACTCGAGTGACACAGATACGCAGTATTTT

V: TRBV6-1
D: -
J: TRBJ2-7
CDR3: CASSPETVSYEQYF
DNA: TGTGCCAGCAGTCCCGAGACAGTCTCCTACGAGCAGTACTTC

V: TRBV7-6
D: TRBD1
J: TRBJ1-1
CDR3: CASSLAPQGGLNTEAFF
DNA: TGTGCCAGCAGCTTAGCCCCACAGGGGGGCCTGAACACTGAAGCTTTCTTT

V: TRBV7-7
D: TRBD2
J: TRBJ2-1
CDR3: CASSRTSGGANEQFF
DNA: TGTGCCAGCAGCAGGACTAGCGGGGGGGCCAATGAGCAGTTCTTC

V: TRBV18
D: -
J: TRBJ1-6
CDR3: CASSLSAGADSPLHF
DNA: TGTGCCAGCTCCCTCTCCGCGGGTGCTGATTCACCCCTCCACTTT

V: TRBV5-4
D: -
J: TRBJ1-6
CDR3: CASTVSGYNSPLHF
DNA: TGTGCCAGCACGGTCTCAGGGTATAATTCACCCCTCCACTTT

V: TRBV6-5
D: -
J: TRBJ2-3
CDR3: CASSYRLSTDTQYF
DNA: TGTGCCAGCAGTTACCGTCTTAGCACAGATACGCAGTATTTT

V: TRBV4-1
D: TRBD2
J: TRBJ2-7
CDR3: CASSPNNGGAHEQYF
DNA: TGCGCCAGCAGCCCAAACAACGGGGGGGCCCACGAGCAGTACTTC

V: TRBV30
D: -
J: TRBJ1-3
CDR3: CAWSLGISGNTIYF
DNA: TGTGCCTGGAGTCTCGGGATCTCTGGAAACACCATATATTTT

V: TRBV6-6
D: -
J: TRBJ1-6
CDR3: CASSRRSIYNSPLHF
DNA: TGTGCCAGCTCTCGACGGAGTATCTATAATTCACCCCTCCACTTT

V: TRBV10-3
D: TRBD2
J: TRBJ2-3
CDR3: CAISSGEADTQYF
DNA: TGTGCCATCAGCAGCGGGGAGGCAGATACGCAGTATTTT

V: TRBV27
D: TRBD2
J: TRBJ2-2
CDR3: CASSLNRGGFTGELFF
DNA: TGTGCCAGCAGTTTAAATCGGGGGGGCTTCACCGGGGAGCTGTTTTTT

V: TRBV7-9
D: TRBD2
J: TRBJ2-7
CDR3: CASSLVAGGQYEQYF
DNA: TGTGCCAGCAGCTTAGTAGCGGGAGGGCAGTACGAGCAGTACTTC

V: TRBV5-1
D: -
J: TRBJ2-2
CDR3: CASSEERPNTGELFF
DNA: TGCGCCAGCAGCGAAGAGCGACCGAACACCGGGGAGCTGTTTTTT

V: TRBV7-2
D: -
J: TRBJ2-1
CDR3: CASSLRRSSYNEQFF
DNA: TGTGCCAGCAGCTTACGGCGGAGCTCCTACAATGAGCAGTTCTTC

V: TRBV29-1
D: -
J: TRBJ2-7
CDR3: CSVPGFGGSEQYF
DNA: TGCAGCGTTCCTGGGTTTGGGGGGAGCGAGCAGTACTTC

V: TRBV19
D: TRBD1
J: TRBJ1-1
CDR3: CASSKDRGGSWETEAFF
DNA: TGTGCCAGTAGCAAAGACAGGGGTGGATCCTGGGAGACTGAAGCTTTCTTT

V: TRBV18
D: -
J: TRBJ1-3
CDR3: CASSPSVPGSSGTIYF
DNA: TGTGCCAGCTCACCGTCAGTTCCAGGGTCAAGTGGCACCATATATTTT

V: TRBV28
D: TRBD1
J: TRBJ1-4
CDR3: CASSFFGTARKLFF
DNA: TGTGCCAGCAGTTTTTTTGGGACAGCAAGAAAACTGTTTTTT

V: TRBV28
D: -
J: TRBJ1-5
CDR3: CASTFPAGIGNQPQHF
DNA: TGTGCCAGCACCTTCCCGGCAGGGATTGGCAATCAGCCCCAGCATTTT

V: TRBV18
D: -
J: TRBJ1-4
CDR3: CASSLTVTNEKLFF
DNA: TGTGCCAGCTCATTGACAGTAACTAATGAAAAACTGTTTTTT